This TCR beta chain was found in a study of chemoradiotherapy in HPV16-positive cancers. Sequencing used immunoSEQ multiplex PCR; TCRdb keeps in-frame clones, though not all of them. Of approximately 3,500 clones in the sample, about 86% were seen once. Trimming took 0 bases from V and 0 from J, leaving 19 bases between them. The CDR3 length is 19 residues. The germline V gene encodes CDR1 SGHRS and CDR2 YFSETQ. The receptor comes from a human donor with HPV-associated anogenital cancer. Sample: tumor tissue, taken from a patient who underwent chemoradiotherapy. The chain carries TRBV5-1 and TRBJ2-1, with D perhaps matching TRBD1 (6 bases). The CDR3 region is CASSLGGHNTLGSYNEQFF. CDR3 bases: TGCGCCAGCAGCTTGGGGGGACACAATACCCTGGGCTCCTACAATGAGCAGTTCTTC.